One and the same sample provided the 11 T cell receptor beta chains below, sequenced in a study of cytomegalovirus exposure and HLA in healthy donors. The PCR contained 60 Vbeta and 13 Jbeta primers. Data came from immunoSEQ multiplex PCR; TCRdb stores just in-frame clones and leaves some out. The table includes around 67,000 clones, around 72% detected once. Source material: PBMCs. The receptor source for this set is a woman in her twenties or thirties in good health and CMV-seropositive.

In this sample, this clone turned up once. V and J are TRBV25-1 and TRBJ2-3; 7 bases align to TRBD2. The V segment lost 1 base and the J segment 2 bases; nucleotides outside the gene matches: 12. The CDR3 covers 18 residues. CDR1 is MGHDK, CDR2 SYGVNS, per germline. In DNA form, the CDR3 reads TGTGCCAGCAGTGAATTCGGGGGAGGGCCTCTGAACACAGATACGCAGTATTTT. Its translation: CASSEFGGGPLNTDTQYF.

The chain uses TRBV4-1 and TRBJ1-4, with D unclear. Looked up from germline, CDR1 is MGHRA and CDR2 is YSYEKL. Trimming shortened V by 4 bases and J by 3 bases, and 9 bases separated the two germline ends. There are 14 residues in the CDR3. The CDR3 nucleotides are TGCGCCAGCAGCCGGCACAGCCCTAATGAAAAACTGTTTTTT. Amino acid sequence: CASSRHSPNEKLFF.

This chain links TRBV27 with TRBJ2-4; D is ambiguous. Deletions cut 11 bases from V and 0 bases from J, with 17 bases between. There are 15 residues in the CDR3. The germline gives CDR1 MNHEY, CDR2 SMNVEV (reference sequence). For the CDR3, the DNA is TGTGCCTGCCCTGGGCGTATCCTAGCCAAAAACATTCAGTACTTC. Translated, it gives CACPGRILAKNIQYF.

The chain joins TRBV5-1 to TRBJ2-1; 10 nucleotides line up with TRBD2. The CDR3 consists of 15 residues. The J segment lost 10 bases and the V segment lost 2 bases, leaving 9 bases of the junction unmatched. Germline V gene data show CDR1 as SGHRS and CDR2 as YFSETQ. The CDR3 reads CASSLGGTSAGEQFF. CDR3 sequence (DNA): TGCGCCAGCAGCTTAGGAGGGACTAGCGCTGGGGAGCAGTTCTTC.

This chain links TRBV19 with TRBJ1-2; 9 bases agree with TRBD1. V was pared by 5 bases and J by 4 bases, with 8 bases of the junction left unmatched. The CDR3 is 15 residues long. Looked up from germline, CDR1 is LNHDA and CDR2 is SQIVND (reference sequence). The CDR3 DNA follows: TGTGCCAGTAGTCCTCGGACAGGGGACCGCTATGGCTACACCTTC. This translates into CASSPRTGDRYGYTF.

This chain joins TRBV7-2 and TRBJ2-5, with D maybe TRBD1 (6 bases). CDR1 and CDR2 (germline): SGHTA, FQGNSA. This CDR3 is 14 amino acids long. V was shortened by 5 bases and J by 2 bases, with 12 bases between the two germline ends. This CDR3 is CASSPRQEQETQYF. In DNA, the CDR3 is TGTGCCAGCAGCCCTCGACAGGAGCAAGAGACCCAGTACTTC.

This clone was recorded a few times. The chain links TRBV4-1 to TRBJ1-3, with 9 bases lining up with TRBD1. The trim removed 5 bases at V and 3 bases at J, leaving 11 bases unmatched. Germline lookup yields CDR1 MGHRA and CDR2 YSYEKL. This CDR3 spans 17 amino acids. The CDR3 DNA follows: TGCGCCAGCAGCACAGGGGGCAATGCTCCGCGTGGAAACACCATATATTTT. As protein: CASSTGGNAPRGNTIYF.

This chain links TRBV11-2 with TRBJ1-2, with a tentative D call TRBD1 (6 bases). V was pared by 4 bases and J by 1 base, with 10 bases between. The CDR3 length is 14 residues. CDR1 SGHAT and CDR2 FQNNGV come from the germline V gene. The CDR3 DNA sequence: TGTGCCAGCAGCTCAGGGGCACTTAACTATGGCTACACCTTC. Translated, it gives CASSSGALNYGYTF.

This chain joins TRBV19 and TRBJ2-7, with D tentatively TRBD2 (5 bases). Germline V gene lookup returns CDR1 LNHDA and CDR2 SQIVND (reference sequence). Trimming cost V 3 bases and J 4 bases, with 16 bases left between them. This CDR3 spans 15 amino acids. The DNA of the CDR3 is TGTGCCAGTAGTATGCCCGGACGGGGAGAGTACGAGCAGTACTTC. Translated: CASSMPGRGEYEQYF.

The chain carries TRBV4-1 and TRBJ1-4; maybe TRBD1 (6 bases). Germline values: CDR1 MGHRA, CDR2 YSYEKL. Trimming cost V 4 bases and J 4 bases, with 10 bases left between them. The CDR3 spans 14 residues. The CDR3 protein is CASSRQVFNEKLFF. The DNA of the CDR3 is TGCGCCAGCAGCCGACAGGTTTTTAATGAAAAACTGTTTTTT.

This clone has only a few counts. The chain uses TRBV6-5 and TRBJ2-3; 7 positions match TRBD2. Germline CDR1 reads MNHEY; CDR2 reads SVGAGI. CDR3 length equals 16 residues. J lost 5 bases, V lost 0 bases, and 8 bases had no gene match. CDR3 DNA: TGTGCCAGCAGTTACTCGCAAGGGGAGGGGAGAGATACGCAGTATTTT. Protein product: CASSYSQGEGRDTQYF.